This passage covers 27 T cell receptor beta chains from one sample sequenced in a study of OX40 agonist ivuxolimab in advanced cancers. Measured with immunoSEQ multiplex PCR; TCRdb has only the in-frame clones, and not every one. The table shows around 55,000 clones, with around 87% occurring only once. The sequences come from CD4+ or CD8+ T cells sorted from blood, collected in a trial of the OX40 agonist ivuxolimab. These receptors were obtained from an adult with an advanced solid tumor such as melanoma, head and neck, liver or kidney cancer.

This chain uses TRBV30 with TRBJ2-7; TRBD1 agrees at 8 bases. CDR3 length: 12 residues. V lost 7 bases, J lost 5 bases, and 7 bases stayed unmatched. Per germline, CDR1 GTSNPN and CDR2 SVGIG (reference sequence). CDR3 loop: CALGQVRDEQYF. As DNA, the CDR3 is TGTGCCTTGGGACAGGTCAGGGACGAGCAGTACTTC.

The chain employs TRBV28 and TRBJ2-1; 7 bases fit TRBD1. Germline V CDR1 and CDR2: MDHEN, SYDVKM. The V gene end was trimmed by 6 bases and the J gene end by 2 bases; junction bases not matched to a gene: 7. This CDR3 has 15 residues. CDR3 sequence reads: CASRFGTVAYNEQFF. The CDR3 region has the DNA TGTGCCAGCAGGTTCGGGACAGTAGCCTACAATGAGCAGTTCTTC. The variable domain in full, with the rest retrieved from reference TRBV28 and TRBJ2-1, is DVKVTQSSRYLVKRTGEKVFLECVQDMDHENMFWYRQDPGLGLRLIYFSYDVKMKEKGDIPEGYSVSREKKERFSLILESASTNQTSMYLCASRFGTVAYNEQFFGPGTRLTVL.

This chain uses TRBV5-4 with TRBJ2-7; a weak D match, TRBD1 (6 bases). Trimming pared 3 bases from V and 1 base from J, leaving 14 bases between. Germline V gene lookup returns CDR1 SGHNT and CDR2 YYREEE (reference sequence). This CDR3 comprises 15 residues. The CDR3 loop reads CASSSSGVPSYEQYF. In nucleotides, the CDR3 is TGTGCCAGCAGCTCTTCAGGGGTTCCTTCCTACGAGCAGTACTTC.

The chain employs TRBV5-1 and TRBJ2-5, with D tentatively TRBD1 (5 bases). Germline V CDR1 and CDR2: SGHRS, YFSETQ. V was clipped by 6 bases and J by 3 bases, with 12 bases between them. The CDR3 spans 13 residues. The CDR3 DNA is TGCGCCAGCATGTTAGGCAGGGAAGAGACCCAGTACTTC. It is translated as CASMLGREETQYF. Using reference TRBV5-1 and TRBJ2-5 for the parts outside the CDR3, the full variable domain is KAGVTQTPRYLIKTRGQQVTLSCSPISGHRSVSWYQQTPGQGLQFLFEYFSETQRNKGNFPGRFSGRQFSNSRSEMNVSTLELGDSALYLCASMLGREETQYFGPGTRLLVL.

The genes are TRBV18 and TRBJ2-7, with 9 nucleotides matching TRBD1. The CDR3 runs to 14 residues. Looked up from germline, CDR1 is KGHSH and CDR2 is LQKENI. Unmatched junction bases numbered 2, after V lost 3 bases and J lost 2 bases. The CDR3 nucleotides are TGTGCCAGCTCACCCGGGACAGGGACCTACGAGCAGTACTTC. The encoded protein is CASSPGTGTYEQYF.

In this sample, this clone is large. V usage is TRBV5-6 and J usage is TRBJ2-7; the D is unclear. This CDR3 has 12 amino acids. The germline V and J ends were trimmed by 4 bases and 1 base, with 6 bases remaining between them. Germline CDR1 and CDR2: SGHDT and YYEEEE. The CDR3 is CASSLTSYEQYF. The CDR3 DNA reads as TGTGCCAGCAGCCTTACATCCTACGAGCAGTACTTC. Full variable domain (outside the CDR3, taken from reference TRBV5-6 and TRBJ2-7): DAGVTQSPTHLIKTRGQQVTLRCSPKSGHDTVSWYQQALGQGPQFIFQYYEEEERQRGNFPDRFSGHQFPNYSSELNVNALLLGDSALYLCASSLTSYEQYFGPGTRLTVT.

In its sample, this clone was seen a few times. The genes are TRBV10-3 and TRBJ2-7; D is unclear. The germline V gene has CDR1 ENHRY and CDR2 SYGVKD. The CDR3 runs 15 residues. V was trimmed by 3 bases and J by 1 base, leaving 13 bases between them. Here the CDR3 reads CAISEFESGSYEQYF. CDR3 in DNA: TGTGCCATCAGTGAATTTGAGTCAGGATCCTACGAGCAGTACTTC.

The V and J genes are TRBV30 and TRBJ2-3; D not certain. Germline-derived CDR1 and CDR2 are GTSNPN and SVGIG (reference sequence). V gave up 0 bases and J gave up 2 bases, with 12 bases separating them. The CDR3 has 15 residues. As DNA, the CDR3 is TGTGCCTGGAGTGTAGGTACTATGACCACAGATACGCAGTATTTT. It encodes CAWSVGTMTTDTQYF.

The gene calls are TRBV5-1 and TRBJ2-1; D not certain. Trimming removed 0 bases from V and 6 bases from J, with 10 bases in between. CDR1 and CDR2 from the germline V gene are SGHRS and YFSETQ. This CDR3 is built from 14 residues. Written as DNA, the CDR3 is TGCGCCAGCAGCTTGGTGGGAAACCCCAATGAGCAGTTCTTC. Protein product: CASSLVGNPNEQFF.

The chain recombines TRBV6-5 with TRBJ1-5; D perhaps matches TRBD1 (5 bases). CDR3 length: 13 amino acids. The V and J ends lost 6 bases and 4 bases respectively, with 10 bases between them. The V gene's germline CDR1 is MNHEY and CDR2 SVGAGI. CDR3 loop: CASRRGGNQPQHF. The CDR3 DNA reads TGTGCCAGCAGGAGGGGAGGGAATCAGCCCCAGCATTTT.

The rearrangement links TRBV7-9 to TRBJ2-2; possibly TRBD2 for D (8 bases). In germline, CDR1 is SEHNR, CDR2 FQNEAQ (reference sequence). The CDR3 spans 14 residues. With 11 bases removed from V and 5 bases from J, the gap between germline ends came to 18 bases. Here the CDR3 reads CAFREGAGTGELFF. CDR3 bases: TGTGCCTTCCGGGAGGGGGCAGGTACCGGGGAGCTGTTTTTT.

The rearrangement uses TRBV25-1 and TRBJ1-2, with 7 bases fitting TRBD1. The CDR3 contains 13 residues. Germline loops: CDR1 MGHDK, CDR2 SYGVNS. With V trimmed by 4 bases and J by 4 bases, 3 bases remained unmatched. CDR3: CASSAGQIYGYTF. DNA for the CDR3: TGTGCCAGCAGTGCGGGACAGATCTATGGCTACACCTTC.

This chain uses TRBV28 with TRBJ2-1, with a tentative D call TRBD2 (6 bases). With 6 bases removed from V and 4 bases from J, the gap between germline ends came to 19 bases. This CDR3 spans 16 amino acids. In germline, CDR1 is MDHEN, CDR2 SYDVKM. The DNA for the CDR3 is TGTGCCAGCAGCCCGGGGGTAGGATATGCTTACAATGAGCAGTTCTTC. This codes for CASSPGVGYAYNEQFF.

The J gene is TRBJ2-7, the V gene TRBV21-1; the tabulated D call, TRBD2, remains unverified against the DNA. TRBV21-1 is labeled a pseudogene. The CDR3 has 16 residues. The CDR3 region is CASSSPPGGGSYEQYF. In nucleotides, the CDR3 is TGTGCCAGCAGCTCCCCCCCCGGGGGGGGATCTTACGAGCAGTACTTC.

The gene calls are TRBV27 and TRBJ1-1; the D gene is possibly TRBD1 (5 bases). CDR1 MNHEY and CDR2 SMNVEV come from the germline V gene (reference sequence). V dropped 7 bases and J dropped 5 bases, with 8 bases sitting between them. This CDR3 is 11 amino acids long. The CDR3 region has the DNA TGTGCCAGCAATAGGGGAACTGAAGCTTTCTTT. Protein sequence: CASNRGTEAFF.

The V call is TRBV29-1, the J call TRBJ2-3; 7 positions agree with TRBD2. Germline V gene sequence: CDR1 SQVTM, CDR2 ANQGSEA. Trimming took 7 bases from V and 4 from J; bases not matched to a gene: 5. The CDR3 loop spans 12 amino acids. CDR3 nucleotides: TGCAGCGAAGGGGAGGGTGCAGATACGCAGTATTTT. Amino acids: CSEGEGADTQYF.

The J gene is TRBJ2-1, the V gene TRBV7-3; 9 bases match TRBD2. With 1 base clipped from V and 6 bases from J, the junction kept 4 bases outside the gene matches. The germline V gene encodes CDR1 SGHTA and CDR2 FQGTGA. This CDR3 region has 15 residues. The CDR3, as DNA: TGTGCCAGCAGCTTAAGGGGGACTAGCATCAATGAGCAGTTCTTC. Translating gives CASSLRGTSINEQFF.

V usage is TRBV6-1 and J usage is TRBJ2-7; no firm D call. This CDR3 comprises 13 residues. Germline CDR1 reads MNHNS; CDR2 reads SASEGT. V was trimmed by 11 bases and J by 1 base, leaving 15 bases between them. As DNA, the CDR3 is TGTGCCGGCGGTACGGTTCGTTCCTACGAGCAGTACTTC. Residues: CAGGTVRSYEQYF.

The chain employs TRBV28 and TRBJ2-4, with 8 nucleotides matching TRBD2. Germline-derived CDR1 and CDR2 are MDHEN and SYDVKM. The V segment lost 4 bases and the J segment 9 bases; nucleotides outside the gene matches: 11. The CDR3 totals 15 residues. The CDR3 protein is CASSSTGTRVSIQYF. DNA for the CDR3: TGTGCCAGCAGTTCAACCGGGACTAGGGTTAGCATTCAGTACTTC.

The rearrangement uses TRBV13 and TRBJ2-5; D may be TRBD1 (6 bases). This CDR3 region has 17 residues. Trimming shortened V by 2 bases and J by 2 bases, and 18 bases separated the two germline ends. Germline V gene lookup returns CDR1 PRHDT and CDR2 FYEKMQ (reference sequence). Here the CDR3 reads CASSLIIWGQGQETQYF. The CDR3 coding sequence is TGTGCCAGCAGCTTAATTATATGGGGGCAGGGGCAAGAGACCCAGTACTTC.

DNA of the CDR3: TGCGCCAGCAGCCTGGGACAGGTGTACAATGAGCAGTTCTTC. Translation gives CASSLGQVYNEQFF. The V call is TRBV5-1, the J call TRBJ2-1; 8 nucleotides match TRBD1. The CDR3 has 14 amino acids. The J segment lost 4 bases and the V segment lost 4 bases, leaving 4 bases of the junction unmatched. Germline lookup yields CDR1 SGHRS and CDR2 YFSETQ.

The chain uses TRBV6-5 and TRBJ1-1; D unclear. Trimming pared 9 bases from V and 1 base from J, leaving 12 bases between. The CDR3 sequence is 13 residues long. CDR1 MNHEY and CDR2 SVGAGI come from the germline V gene. CDR3 nucleotide sequence: TGTGCCAGTTCTGGTGTGTGGAACACTGAAGCTTTCTTT. It encodes CASSGVWNTEAFF.

This chain links TRBV13 with TRBJ1-3; tentatively, D is TRBD1 (6 bases). The CDR3 consists of 14 residues. Looked up from germline, CDR1 is PRHDT and CDR2 is FYEKMQ (reference sequence). V lost 5 bases to trimming and J lost 9 bases, with 17 bases between them. The DNA of the CDR3 is TGTGCCAGCAGCGAACAACAGGGTGGAGGCACCATATATTTT. Its protein product is CASSEQQGGGTIYF.

The gene calls are TRBV27 and TRBJ1-2, with 7 bases aligning to TRBD1. The germline V gene has CDR1 MNHEY and CDR2 SMNVEV (reference sequence). V was clipped by 0 bases and J by 5 bases; unmatched bases: 0. The CDR3 sequence is 13 residues long. Written as DNA, the CDR3 is TGTGCCAGCAGTTTATCACAGGGGTATGGCTACACCTTC. This gives the protein CASSLSQGYGYTF.

The gene calls are TRBV15 and TRBJ1-1; 9 bases are shared with TRBD1. J gave up 4 bases and V 0 bases, and 9 bases lay outside the gene matches. CDR3 size: 17 residues. The germline CDR1 and CDR2 sequences are LNHNV and YYDKDF (reference sequence). Here the CDR3 reads CATSRDRTGERSTEAFF. In nucleotides, the CDR3 is TGTGCCACCAGCAGAGATCGGACAGGGGAAAGGTCCACTGAAGCTTTCTTT.

V is TRBV9 and J is TRBJ2-1; D remains ambiguous. With 1 base removed from V and 7 bases from J, the gap between germline ends came to 6 bases. CDR1 is SGDLS, CDR2 YYNGEE, per germline. This CDR3 spans 12 amino acids. The CDR3 protein is CASSVNSNEQFF. The CDR3 DNA reads TGTGCCAGCAGCGTAAACAGTAATGAGCAGTTCTTC.

The J gene is TRBJ2-1, the V gene TRBV21-1. TRBV21-1 corresponds to a pseudogene. CDR3 length equals 14 residues. This chain's CDR3 is CASSNLISYNEQFF. In nucleotides, the CDR3 is TGTGCCAGCAGCAATTTGATCTCCTACAATGAGCAGTTCTTC.